The 16 T cell receptor beta chains listed next were all sequenced from one sample in a study of CD8 T cells in ankylosing spondylitis. Study observations and caveats: A TCR beta motif made of roughly eight highly homologous variants seemed typical of ankylosing spondylitis blood.

These TCRs are of unknown antigen specificity. TCRdb reanalysed the 5' RACE reads using MiXCR and keeps one entry per CDR3 protein. The sample lists about 220,000 distinct CDR3 sequences, about 7% occurring once. Sequencing was performed on blood, either unsorted or a sorted T cell fraction (not recorded which). The receptor source for this set is a male donor with ankylosing spondylitis.

The sample holds many counts of this clonotype. This chain uses TRBV7-6 with TRBJ2-1; D might be TRBD2 (6 bases). Deletions cut 4 bases from V and 6 bases from J, with 13 bases between. This CDR3 has 14 amino acids. Germline V gene lookup returns CDR1 SGHVS and CDR2 FNYEAQ. CDR3 in amino acids: CASSSPKRVNEQFF. CDR3 nucleotides: TGTGCCAGCAGCTCCCCCAAGCGGGTCAATGAGCAGTTCTTC.

The chain recombines TRBV29-1 with TRBJ2-3, with TRBD1 matching over 8 bases. The CDR3 is made up of 14 amino acids. The germline V gene has CDR1 SQVTM and CDR2 ANQGSEA. The V and J ends lost 7 bases and 2 bases, in that order; junction bases with no gene match: 8. In nucleotides, the CDR3 is TGCAGCGCCGACCCGGGACAGGACACAGATACGCAGTATTTT. This encodes CSADPGQDTDTQYF.

In its sample, this clonotype was seen many times. The CDR3 bases are TGTGCCAGCAGTTTGGGGTTGGGCAATTCACCCCTCCACTTT. It codes for CASSLGLGNSPLHF. The chain links TRBV12-3 or TRBV12-4 to TRBJ1-6; D uncertain. This CDR3 contains 14 residues. The V gene lost 3 bases and the J gene lost 7 bases, with 10 bases spanning the gap.

This clonotype was detected a few times. CDR3 coding DNA: TGTGCCAGCAGTTACTGGTCCGGCCGCCCCGAGCAGTACTTC. As protein: CASSYWSGRPEQYF. V is TRBV6-2 or TRBV6-3 and J is TRBJ2-7; D is unclear. There are 14 residues in the CDR3. V lost 1 base and J 6 bases, leaving 13 bases between the germline ends. Germline loops: CDR1 MNHEY, CDR2 SVGEGT.

V gene TRBV6-2 or TRBV6-3 combines with J gene TRBJ2-1; D perhaps matches TRBD2 (6 bases). V lost 0 bases and J 12 bases, leaving 18 bases between the germline ends. CDR1 and CDR2 from the germline V gene are MNHEY and SVGEGT. This CDR3 has 15 amino acids. The CDR3 spells CASSYSAAAGTTQFF. In DNA, the CDR3 is TGTGCCAGCAGTTACTCGGCGGCCGCGGGAACGACGCAGTTCTTC.

This clonotype showed up many times. The chain employs TRBV20-1 and TRBJ2-5, with 7 nucleotides matching TRBD1. Germline-derived CDR1 and CDR2 are DFQATT and SNEGSKA (reference sequence). This CDR3 has 13 residues. The V segment lost 5 bases and the J segment 3 bases; nucleotides outside the gene matches: 6. In nucleotides, the CDR3 is TGCAGTGCTCCCCGACAGGGTGAAGAGACCCAGTACTTC. As protein: CSAPRQGEETQYF.

This clonotype was found many times. V gene TRBV7-9 combines with J gene TRBJ1-4; the D gene is possibly TRBD1 (5 bases). V shed 1 base and J shed 7 bases, with 13 bases lying between them. Germline V lookup: CDR1 SEHNR, CDR2 FQNEAQ (reference sequence). The CDR3 has 15 residues. The CDR3 sequence is CASSLGVRAVEKLFF. As DNA, the CDR3 is TGTGCCAGCAGCTTAGGAGTCAGGGCGGTTGAAAAACTGTTTTTT.

Concerning this clonotype itself: A much larger clone lies a single base off, so this may be a read error. The chain joins TRBV19 to TRBJ2-1; 9 bases agree with TRBD2. The CDR3 has 15 residues. CDR1 is LNHDA, CDR2 SQIVND, per germline (reference sequence). For the CDR3, the DNA is TGTGCCAGTAGTATAGTTAGCGGGAGCTACAATGAGCATTTCTTC. Translating gives CASSIVSGSYNEHFF.

This clonotype has ten or more counts. This sequence joins TRBV29-1 and TRBJ1-3; D not resolved. The V end was cut by 4 bases, the J end by 4 bases, with 5 bases between. The CDR3 is 11 residues long. The germline V gene has CDR1 SQVTM and CDR2 ANQGSEA. The CDR3 region has the DNA TGCAGCGTTGTAGCCGGAAACACCATATATTTT. Its translation: CSVVAGNTIYF.

This clonotype was observed at least ten times. This chain joins TRBV6-4 and TRBJ2-1; weak D call: TRBD2 (5 bases). This CDR3 contains 15 residues. Germline V gene lookup returns CDR1 MRHNA and CDR2 SNTAGT. Trimming took off 4 bases at V and 0 bases at J, with 10 bases between the two ends. The CDR3 loop reads CASSAGVSSYNEQFF. CDR3 DNA: TGTGCCAGCAGTGCCGGGGTTAGCTCCTACAATGAGCAGTTCTTC.

The CDR3 DNA sequence: TGTGCCGTAAAAAGGGGTTACACTGAAGCTTTCTTT. This encodes CAVKRGYTEAFF. The chain is built from TRBV28 and TRBJ1-1, with D perhaps matching TRBD1 (5 bases). Deletions cut 11 bases from V and 3 bases from J, with 13 bases between. CDR3 length: 12 amino acids. Germline V gives CDR1 MDHEN, CDR2 SYDVKM.

This clonotype occurred many times. This chain connects TRBV28 to TRBJ1-5; D possibly corresponds to TRBD1 (5 bases). Between the trimmed V and J ends, which lost 3 bases and 0 bases, there was a span of 12 bases. Per germline, CDR1 MDHEN and CDR2 SYDVKM. The CDR3 consists of 16 residues. In DNA, the CDR3 is TGTGCCAGCAGTTTTTTGCAGGGCTATAGCAATCAGCCCCAGCATTTT. Amino acids: CASSFLQGYSNQPQHF. The full variable domain, completed using reference TRBV28 and TRBJ1-5, is DVKVTQSSRYLVKRTGEKVFLECVQDMDHENMFWYRQDPGLGLRLIYFSYDVKMKEKGDIPEGYSVSREKKERFSLILESASTNQTSMYLCASSFLQGYSNQPQHFGDGTRLSIL.

This clonotype was seen ten or more times. The CDR3 loop is CASSLVATSGYNEQFF. The CDR3 DNA reads as TGTGCCAGCAGCTTAGTTGCGACTAGCGGGTACAATGAGCAGTTCTTC. V usage is TRBV7-8 and J usage is TRBJ2-1; 10 nucleotides agree with TRBD2. Germline loops: CDR1 SGHVS, CDR2 FQNEAQ. This CDR3 has 16 amino acids. V lost 1 base to trimming and J lost 4 bases; unmatched junction nucleotides: 4.

V and J are TRBV20-1 and TRBJ1-2; D not resolved. From germline, CDR1 is DFQATT and CDR2 SNEGSKA (reference sequence). The CDR3 length is 11 residues. V lost 1 base and J lost 8, with 8 bases in between. For the CDR3, the DNA is TGCAGTGCTAGAGTTGGAGGCGGCTACACCTTC. Translation gives CSARVGGGYTF.

The chain carries TRBV29-1 and TRBJ1-4; no firm D call. CDR1 and CDR2 from the germline V gene are SQVTM and ANQGSEA. This CDR3 contains 11 residues. V lost 4 bases and J lost 6, with 6 bases in between. CDR3 loop: CSVVSYEKLFF. The CDR3 region has the DNA TGCAGCGTTGTCAGCTATGAAAAACTGTTTTTT.

This clonotype was recorded at least ten times. This sequence joins TRBV6-1 and TRBJ2-1; D might be TRBD2 (5 bases). The germline V gene encodes CDR1 MNHNS and CDR2 SASEGT. The V and J ends lost 6 bases and 3 bases respectively, with 15 bases between them. This CDR3 is 15 amino acids long. CDR3 nucleotide sequence: TGTGCCAGCAGCACGGACTTCCCCGGCTACAATGAGCAGTTCTTC. Translated: CASSTDFPGYNEQFF.